This TCR beta chain was observed in a study of T cell responses to AZD1222 COVID-19 vaccine. Study outcomes and limitations: Two AZD1222 doses significantly raised spike-specific TCR breadth and depth over controls.

CDR1 and CDR2 from the germline V gene are SGHDT and YYEEEE. The CDR3 runs 14 residues. With 4 bases removed from V and 3 bases from J, the gap between germline ends came to 13 bases. Of note for this clone: The antigen is undetermined.

The method was immunoSEQ multiplex PCR; TCRdb's version includes in-frame clones alone and lacks a portion of them. The data show about 120,000 clones, roughly 91% seen once. This receptor was identified in an adult in good health. The chain joins TRBV5-6 to TRBJ1-1; D is possibly TRBD1 (5 bases). The source was peripheral blood, collected on day 0 of AZD1222 vaccination. The CDR3 spells CASSVRGLDTEAFF. The CDR3 nucleotides are TGTGCCAGCAGCGTGCGGGGGTTGGACACTGAAGCTTTCTTT.